This TCR beta chain was recorded in a study of CD8+ T cells in alopecia areata. The V and J ends lost 3 bases and 11 bases respectively, with 17 bases between them. Germline V gene data show CDR1 as SGHTA and CDR2 as FQGNSA. This CDR3 has 14 amino acids. In each case, RNA was isolated and then reverse transcribed into cDNA as the sequencing template. Data came from immunoSEQ multiplex PCR; TCRdb stores just in-frame clones and leaves some out. The sample yields 200,000 to 250,000 clones, about three fifths seen once. This specimen was CD4+ T cells sorted from blood, taken at week 0. The TCR originated in a human donor with alopecia areata. This chain links TRBV7-2 with TRBJ2-1, with D perhaps assigned TRBD1 or TRBD2 (5 bases each). The CDR3 here is CASSFSPFRDQQFF. DNA of the CDR3: TGTGCCAGCAGCTTTAGCCCCTTCCGGGACCAGCAGTTCTTC. The variable domain in full, completed from reference TRBV7-2 and TRBJ2-1, reads GAGVSQSPSNKVTEKGKDVELRCDPISGHTALYWYRQSLGQGLEFLIYFQGNSAPDKSGLPSDRFSAERTGGSVSTLTIQRTQQEDSAVYLCASSFSPFRDQQFFGPGTRLTVL.